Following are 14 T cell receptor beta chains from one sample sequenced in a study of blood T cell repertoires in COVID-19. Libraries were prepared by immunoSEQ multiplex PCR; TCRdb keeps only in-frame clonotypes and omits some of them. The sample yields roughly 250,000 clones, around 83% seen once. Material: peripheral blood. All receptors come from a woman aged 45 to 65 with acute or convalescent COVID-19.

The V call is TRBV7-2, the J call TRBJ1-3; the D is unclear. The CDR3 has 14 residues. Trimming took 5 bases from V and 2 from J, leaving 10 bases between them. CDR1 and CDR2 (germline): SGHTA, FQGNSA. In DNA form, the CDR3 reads TGTGCCAGCAGCGGGCTCCTCCCTGGAAACACCATATATTTT. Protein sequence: CASSGLLPGNTIYF.

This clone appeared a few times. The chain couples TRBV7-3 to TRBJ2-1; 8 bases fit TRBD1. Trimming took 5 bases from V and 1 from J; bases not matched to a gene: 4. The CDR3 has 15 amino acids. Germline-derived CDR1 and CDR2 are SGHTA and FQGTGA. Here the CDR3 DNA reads TGTGCCAGCAGCCACGGACAGGGTTCCTACAATGAGCAGTTCTTC. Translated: CASSHGQGSYNEQFF.

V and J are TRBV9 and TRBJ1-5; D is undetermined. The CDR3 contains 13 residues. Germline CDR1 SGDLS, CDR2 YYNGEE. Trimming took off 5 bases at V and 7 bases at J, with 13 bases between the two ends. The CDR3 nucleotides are TGTGCCAGCAGTCCGGGTTTCAGCCAGCCCCAGCATTTT. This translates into CASSPGFSQPQHF.

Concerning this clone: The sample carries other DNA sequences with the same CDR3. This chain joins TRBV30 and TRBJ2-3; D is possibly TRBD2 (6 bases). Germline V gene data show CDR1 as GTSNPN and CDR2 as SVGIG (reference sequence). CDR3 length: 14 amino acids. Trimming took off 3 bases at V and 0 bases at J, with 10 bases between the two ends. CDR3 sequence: CAWRRGTSTDTQYF. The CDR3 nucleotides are TGTGCCTGGAGAAGAGGGACTAGCACAGATACGCAGTATTTT.

The CDR3 here is CASSLGGVDSPLHF. The CDR3 coding sequence is TGTGCCAGCAGTTTAGGAGGGGTGGATTCACCCCTCCACTTT. The V and J genes are TRBV28 and TRBJ1-6, with D tentatively TRBD1 (5 bases). V gave up 2 bases and J gave up 8 bases, with 10 bases separating them. The CDR3 loop spans 14 amino acids. CDR1 and CDR2 (germline): MDHEN, SYDVKM.

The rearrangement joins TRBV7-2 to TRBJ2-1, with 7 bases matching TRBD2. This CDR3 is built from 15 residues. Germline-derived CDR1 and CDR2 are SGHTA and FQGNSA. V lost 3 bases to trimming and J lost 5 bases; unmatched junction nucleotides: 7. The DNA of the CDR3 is TGTGCCAGCAGCTTCACCGGGACTAACCACAATGAGCAGTTCTTC. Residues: CASSFTGTNHNEQFF.

DNA for the CDR3: TGTGCCACCAGCAGAGATTCGAGAAATTCACCCCTCCACTTT. Translation: CATSRDSRNSPLHF. The V gene is TRBV15, the J gene TRBJ1-6; D not certain. The V end was cut by 0 bases, the J end by 7 bases, with 7 bases between. CDR1 is LNHNV, CDR2 YYDKDF, per germline (reference sequence). The CDR3 consists of 14 residues.

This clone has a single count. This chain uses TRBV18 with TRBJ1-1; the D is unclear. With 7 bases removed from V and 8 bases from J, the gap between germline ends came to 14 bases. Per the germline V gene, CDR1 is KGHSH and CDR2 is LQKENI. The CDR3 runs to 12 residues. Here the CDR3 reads CASLKPGKEAFF. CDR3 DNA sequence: TGTGCCAGCTTAAAGCCCGGGAAAGAAGCTTTCTTT. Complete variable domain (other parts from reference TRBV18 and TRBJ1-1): NAGVMQNPRHLVRRRGQEARLRCSPMKGHSHVYWYRQLPEEGLKFMVYLQKENIIDESGMPKERFSAEFPKEGPSILRIQQVVRGDSAAYFCASLKPGKEAFFGQGTRLTVV.

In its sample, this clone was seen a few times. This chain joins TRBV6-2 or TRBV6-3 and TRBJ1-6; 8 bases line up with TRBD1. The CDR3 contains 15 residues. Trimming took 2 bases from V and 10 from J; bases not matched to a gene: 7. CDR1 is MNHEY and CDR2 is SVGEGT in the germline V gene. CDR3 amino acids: CASSYQTGVRSPLHF. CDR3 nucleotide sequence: TGTGCCAGCAGTTACCAGACAGGGGTTCGGTCACCCCTCCACTTT.

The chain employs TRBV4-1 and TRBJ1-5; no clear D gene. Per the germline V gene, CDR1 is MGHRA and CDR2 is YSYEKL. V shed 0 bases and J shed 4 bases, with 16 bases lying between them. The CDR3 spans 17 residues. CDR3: CASSQDPPGAMNQPQHF. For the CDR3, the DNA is TGCGCCAGCAGCCAAGATCCGCCTGGAGCGATGAATCAGCCCCAGCATTTT.

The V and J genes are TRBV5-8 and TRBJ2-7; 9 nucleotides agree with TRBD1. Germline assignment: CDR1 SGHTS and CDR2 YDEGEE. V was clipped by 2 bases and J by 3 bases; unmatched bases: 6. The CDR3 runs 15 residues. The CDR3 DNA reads TGTGCCAGCAGCTTCGCGTGGGACAGGGTCTACGAGCAGTACTTC. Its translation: CASSFAWDRVYEQYF.

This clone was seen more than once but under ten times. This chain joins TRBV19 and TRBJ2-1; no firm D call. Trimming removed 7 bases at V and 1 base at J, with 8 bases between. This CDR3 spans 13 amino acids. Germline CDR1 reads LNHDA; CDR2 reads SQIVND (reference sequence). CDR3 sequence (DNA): TGTGCCAGTATCGGAGCTTCCTACAATGAGCAGTTCTTC. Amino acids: CASIGASYNEQFF. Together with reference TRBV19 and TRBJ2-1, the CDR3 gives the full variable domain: DGGITQSPKYLFRKEGQNVTLSCEQNLNHDAMYWYRQDPGQGLRLIYYSQIVNDFQKGDIAEGYSVSREKKESFPLTVTSAQKNPTAFYLCASIGASYNEQFFGPGTRLTVL.

The CDR3 DNA sequence: TGTGCCAGCAGCAAGGGGAGGCGGGGGGGCCGGACCGGGGAGCTGTTTTTT. As protein: CASSKGRRGGRTGELFF. The chain carries TRBV9 and TRBJ2-2; 9 bases match TRBD2. This CDR3 comprises 17 residues. The germline V gene encodes CDR1 SGDLS and CDR2 YYNGEE. V shed 4 bases, J shed 5 bases, and the junction held 12 bases outside the gene matches.

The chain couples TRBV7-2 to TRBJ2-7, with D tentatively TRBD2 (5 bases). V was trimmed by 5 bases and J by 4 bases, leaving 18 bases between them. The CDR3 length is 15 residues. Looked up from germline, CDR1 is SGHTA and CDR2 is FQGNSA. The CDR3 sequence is CASSPSYPSLYEQYF. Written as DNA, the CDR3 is TGTGCCAGCAGCCCCTCTTACCCTAGCCTGTACGAGCAGTACTTC.